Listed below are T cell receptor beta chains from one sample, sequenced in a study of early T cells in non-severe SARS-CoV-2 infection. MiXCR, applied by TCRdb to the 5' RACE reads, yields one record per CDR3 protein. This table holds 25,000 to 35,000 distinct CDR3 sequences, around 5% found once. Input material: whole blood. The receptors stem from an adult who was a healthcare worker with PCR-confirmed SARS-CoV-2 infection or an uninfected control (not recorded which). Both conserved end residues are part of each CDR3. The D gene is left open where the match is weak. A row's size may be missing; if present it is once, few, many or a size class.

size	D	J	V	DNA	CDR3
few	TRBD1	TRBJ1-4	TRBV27	TGTGCCAGCTCAGGGACAGCTGAAAAACTGTTTTTT	CASSGTAEKLFF
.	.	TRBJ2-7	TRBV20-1	TGCAGTGCTAGAGATCGGGATTCGTTTACCTACGAGCAGTACTTC	CSARDRDSFTYEQYF
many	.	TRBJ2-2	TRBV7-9	.	CASSSLRSGSGPGSCFF
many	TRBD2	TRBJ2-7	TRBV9	TGTGCCAGCAGCGTGGGCCTTTTGGGAGGGGCCGAGCAGTACTTC	CASSVGLLGGAEQYF
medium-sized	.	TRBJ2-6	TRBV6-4	TGTGCCAGCAGTGACTCGGACAGCTCTGGGGCCAACGTCCTGACTTTC	CASSDSDSSGANVLTF
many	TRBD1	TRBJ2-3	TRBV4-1	TGCGCCAGCAGCCAAGTGGGACAGAGTAGGACAGATACGCAGTATTTT	CASSQVGQSRTDTQYF
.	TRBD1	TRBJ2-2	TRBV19	TGTGCCACAGCCCAACAGGGGAGCACCGGGGAGCTGTTTTTT	CATAQQGSTGELFF
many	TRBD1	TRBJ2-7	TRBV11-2	TGTGCCAGCAGCTTGGGGACAGGGGTCCCCTACGAGCAGTACTTC	CASSLGTGVPYEQYF
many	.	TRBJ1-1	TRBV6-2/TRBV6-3	TGTGCCAGCAGAGATCCTCAGATCAAGGGTTTCGACACTGAAGCTTTCTTT	CASRDPQIKGFDTEAFF
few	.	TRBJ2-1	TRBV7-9	TGTGCCAGCAGCCCCCGACTAGACAGCCTCAATGAGCAGTTCTTC	CASSPRLDSLNEQFF
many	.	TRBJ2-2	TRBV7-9	TGTGCCAGCCGCCCCCGCCCCGGGGAGCTGTTTTTT	CASRPRPGELFF
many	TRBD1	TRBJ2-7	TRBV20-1	TGCAGTGCTACGCCGGACAGGGCCGAGCAGTACTTC	CSATPDRAEQYF
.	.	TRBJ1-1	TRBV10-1	TGCGCCAGCAGTGTGGGGAGGAACACTGAAGCTTTCTTT	CASSVGRNTEAFF
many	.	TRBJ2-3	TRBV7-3	TGTGCCAGCAGCTTAGTAACGATAGATACGCAGTATTTT	CASSLVTIDTQYF
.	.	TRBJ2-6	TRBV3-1	TGTGCCAGCAGCCAGGGGTATGGGGCCAACGTCCTGACTTTC	CASSQGYGANVLTF
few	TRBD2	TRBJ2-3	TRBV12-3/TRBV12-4	TGTGCCAGCAGTTATATGGGGGGGAACACAGATACGCAGTATTTT	CASSYMGGNTDTQYF
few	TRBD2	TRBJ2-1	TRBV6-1	TGTGCCAGCAGTGAACCCGGACTAGCGGGACGCTACAATGAGCAGTTCTTC	CASSEPGLAGRYNEQFF
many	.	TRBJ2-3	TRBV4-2	TGTGCCAGCAGCCAAGAAGTGTTTAGGACAACGGATGGGACAGATACGCAGTATTTT	CASSQEVFRTTDGTDTQYF
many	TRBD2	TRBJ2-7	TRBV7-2	TGTGCCAGCAGCTTCTCGGGTAGCGGGAGCCCCTCCTACGAGCAGTACTTC	CASSFSGSGSPSYEQYF
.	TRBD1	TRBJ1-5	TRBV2	TGTGCCAGCAGTTTGGACAGGATCAATCAGCCCCAGCATTTT	CASSLDRINQPQHF
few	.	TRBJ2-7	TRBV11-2	TGTGCCAGCAGCCCGGAGCAGGGAAAGTACGAGCAGTACTTC	CASSPEQGKYEQYF
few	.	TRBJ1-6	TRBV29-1	TGCAGCGTTAGTACCGGGTTGGGGAGCAAATCACCCCTCCACTTT	CSVSTGLGSKSPLHF
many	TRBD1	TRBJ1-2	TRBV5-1	TGCGCCAGCAGCTTGGACGTGACAGGGAGTGAATCTGGCTACACCTTC	CASSLDVTGSESGYTF
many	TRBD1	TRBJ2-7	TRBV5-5	TGTGCCAGCAGCGGCGGGCAGGGGGCTCCCTACGAGCAGTACTTC	CASSGGQGAPYEQYF
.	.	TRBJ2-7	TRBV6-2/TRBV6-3	TGTGCCAGCACCTCGGGACTTCGGGAGCAGTACTTC	CASTSGLREQYF
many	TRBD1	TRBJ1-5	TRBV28	TGTGCCAGCAGTTCGGAGGGGGCCAGGCAGCCCCAGCATTTT	CASSSEGARQPQHF
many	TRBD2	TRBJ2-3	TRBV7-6	TGTGCCAGCAGCCCCGGGACTAGCAAGCCTACGCAGTATTTT	CASSPGTSKPTQYF
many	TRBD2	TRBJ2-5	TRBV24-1	TGTGCCACCAGTAGATCGGGACTAGGGGGGGAGACCCAGTACTTC	CATSRSGLGGETQYF
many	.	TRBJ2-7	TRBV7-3	TGTGCCAGCAGCTCCTTCGGGGGTCCCTACGAGCAGTACTTC	CASSSFGGPYEQYF
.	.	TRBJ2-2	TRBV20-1	TGCAGTGCTAGATCAAGTAGACTAGTTCACACCGGGGAGCTGTTTTTT	CSARSSRLVHTGELFF
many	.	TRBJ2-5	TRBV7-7	TGTGCCAGCAGCGATAACGGACTTTCCCAAGAGACCCAGTACTTC	CASSDNGLSQETQYF
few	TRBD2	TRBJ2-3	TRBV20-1	TGCAGTGCTTCAAGTGGCGGGAGTGGCACAGATACGCAGTATTTT	CSASSGGSGTDTQYF
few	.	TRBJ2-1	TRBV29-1	TGCAGCGTTGGTGGTATTCCGGGGACTCACTCCTACAATGAGCAGTTCTTC	CSVGGIPGTHSYNEQFF
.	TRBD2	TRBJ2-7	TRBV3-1	TGTGCCAGCAGCCTGAGACTAGCGGGCCCCTACGAGCAGTACTTC	CASSLRLAGPYEQYF
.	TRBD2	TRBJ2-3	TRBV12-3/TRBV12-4	TGTGCCTGCCTAGCGGGAGAAAGGGATACGCAGTATTTT	CACLAGERDTQYF
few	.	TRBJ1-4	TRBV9	TGTGCCAGCAGCGTAGACCCAGGGGCCTTGGACGAAAAACTGTTTTTT	CASSVDPGALDEKLFF
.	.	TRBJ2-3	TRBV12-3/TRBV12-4	TGTGCCAGCAGAACGGACTTATCTAGCACAGATACGCAGTATTTT	CASRTDLSSTDTQYF
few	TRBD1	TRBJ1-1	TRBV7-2	TGTGCCAGCAGGGGACAGGGTTTTCAATCTGAAGCTTTCTTT	CASRGQGFQSEAFF
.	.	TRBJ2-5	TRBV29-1	TGCAGCGCCGAAAACCGGGGCCAAGAGACCCAGTACTTC	CSAENRGQETQYF
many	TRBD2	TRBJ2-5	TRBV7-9	TGTGCCAGCAGCTTAGCGAGACTAGCGGGGCAAGAGACCCAGTACTTC	CASSLARLAGQETQYF
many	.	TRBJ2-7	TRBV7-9	TGTGCCAGCAGCTCAACAACTACAACTTCTTCCTACGAGCAGTACTTC	CASSSTTTTSSYEQYF
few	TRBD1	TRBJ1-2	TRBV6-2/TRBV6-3	TGTGCCAGCAGAACGGACAGGCTCTATGGCTACACCTTC	CASRTDRLYGYTF
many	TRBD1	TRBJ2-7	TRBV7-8	TGTGCCAGCAGCGCTCGGACAGGCCGAGGACCCTACGAGCAGTACTTC	CASSARTGRGPYEQYF
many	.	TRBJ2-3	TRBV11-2	TGTGCCAGCAGCTCCACAGATACGCAGTATTTT	CASSSTDTQYF
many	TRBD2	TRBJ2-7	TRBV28	TGTGCCAGCAGAGAAGGGACTACCGAGCAGTACTTC	CASREGTTEQYF
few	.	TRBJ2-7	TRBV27	TGTGCCAGCAGTTCCGCTGCCGGGTATTCCCTCGAGCAGTACTTC	CASSSAAGYSLEQYF
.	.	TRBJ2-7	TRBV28	TGTGCCAGCAACCCGCAGCCAGGGGAGAGCTACGAGCAGTACTTC	CASNPQPGESYEQYF
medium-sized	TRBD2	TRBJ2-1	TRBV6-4	TGTGCCAGCAGTGACTCTAGCGGGTCCTACAATGAGCAGTTCTTC	CASSDSSGSYNEQFF
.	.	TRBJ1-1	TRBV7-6	TGTGCCAGCAGCTTCGACACTAACACTGAAGCTTTCTTT	CASSFDTNTEAFF
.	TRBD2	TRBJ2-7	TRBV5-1	TGCGCCAGCAGCCTAGGAGGAGCGGGGTCAAGCGGGACGACATGGGAGCAGTACTTC	CASSLGGAGSSGTTWEQYF
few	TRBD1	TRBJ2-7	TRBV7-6	TGTGCCAGCAGCTTAGATCAGGGGGCGGACGAGCAGTACTTC	CASSLDQGADEQYF
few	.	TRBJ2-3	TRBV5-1	TGCGCCAGCAGCCCGGCCAAGAGCACAGATACGCAGTATTTT	CASSPAKSTDTQYF
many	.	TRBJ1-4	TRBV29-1	TGCAGCGTTGAAGATCTGGGGGGGATGAATGAAAAACTGTTTTTT	CSVEDLGGMNEKLFF
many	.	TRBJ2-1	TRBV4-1	TGCGCCAGCAGCCAACTAACGACCATTAAAGCCTACAATGAGCAGTTCTTC	CASSQLTTIKAYNEQFF
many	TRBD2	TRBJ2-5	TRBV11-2	TGTGCCAGCAGCAATACTAGCGGGAGGGCCTATGAGACCCAGTACTTC	CASSNTSGRAYETQYF
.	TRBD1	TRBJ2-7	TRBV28	TGTGCCAGCAGTCTCGGGACAGGGTACGAGCAGTACTTC	CASSLGTGYEQYF
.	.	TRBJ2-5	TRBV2	TGTGCCAGCAGTGACCAGGCAGGTATACAAGAGACCCAGTACTTC	CASSDQAGIQETQYF
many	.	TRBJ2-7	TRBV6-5	TGTGCCAGCAGTTACGTCTGGGGGGCAGAGTACGAGCAGTACTTC	CASSYVWGAEYEQYF
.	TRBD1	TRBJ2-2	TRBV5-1	TGCGCCAGCAGATTGGGGACAGCGAACACCGGGGAGCTGTTTTTT	CASRLGTANTGELFF